These T cell receptor beta chains were read from a single sample in a study of blood T cell repertoires in COVID-19. The table came from immunoSEQ multiplex PCR; TCRdb's copy has only in-frame clones and leaves some out. The sample records roughly 150,000 clones, about 81% being singletons. The sequenced sample was peripheral blood. These receptor sequences come from a human donor in a cohort sampled during active COVID-19. Each CDR3 is given with its conserved first and last residue. The D gene is left open where the match is weak. Clone sizes are given selectively: once, few, many, or a class where the clone is expanded.

V gene: TRBV12-5; clone size: -; D gene: TRBD1; J gene: TRBJ2-7; CDR3 DNA: TGTGCTAGTGGACCGAATACAGGGGGGACTCGACTCTACGAGCAGTACTTC; CDR3 protein: CASGPNTGGTRLYEQYF
V gene: TRBV6-2/TRBV6-3; clone size: -; D gene: -; J gene: TRBJ2-1; CDR3 DNA: TGTGCCAGCAGTATTCTCGGGGGAGAATCCTACAATGAGCAGTTCTTC; CDR3 protein: CASSILGGESYNEQFF
V gene: TRBV11-3; clone size: -; D gene: TRBD1; J gene: TRBJ2-5; CDR3 DNA: TGTGCCAGCAGCACCGACAGGGGGCCGGGAGAGACCCAGTACTTC; CDR3 protein: CASSTDRGPGETQYF
V gene: TRBV9; clone size: -; D gene: TRBD1; J gene: TRBJ2-3; CDR3 DNA: TGTGCCAGCAGCCTGCGGACAGGGGGAACAGATACGCAGTATTTT; CDR3 protein: CASSLRTGGTDTQYF
V gene: TRBV6-5; clone size: -; D gene: -; J gene: TRBJ2-7; CDR3 DNA: TGTGCCAGCAGTTTCAAGAGTACGATATACTTC; CDR3 protein: CASSFKSTIYF
V gene: TRBV30; clone size: -; D gene: -; J gene: TRBJ2-7; CDR3 DNA: TGTGCCTGGAGTGTTTCTCCTAGTAGCTCCTACGAGCAGTACTTC; CDR3 protein: CAWSVSPSSSYEQYF
V gene: TRBV7-6; clone size: -; D gene: -; J gene: TRBJ2-2; CDR3 DNA: TGTGCCAGCAGCAAACGAACGACTGTCGGTTTAGTCACCGGGGAGCTGTTTTTT; CDR3 protein: CASSKRTTVGLVTGELFF
V gene: TRBV5-5; clone size: -; D gene: TRBD1; J gene: TRBJ1-1; CDR3 DNA: TGTGCCAGCAGCCCGACAGGGACCAGGCGGCTGGACACTGAAGCTTTCTTT; CDR3 protein: CASSPTGTRRLDTEAFF
V gene: TRBV11-2; clone size: -; D gene: TRBD2; J gene: TRBJ2-7; CDR3 DNA: TGTGCCAGCAGCATCGGGACTAGCGGGGTGTACGAGCAGTACTTC; CDR3 protein: CASSIGTSGVYEQYF
V gene: TRBV30; clone size: -; D gene: TRBD1; J gene: TRBJ2-3; CDR3 DNA: TGTGCCTGGAGTGGCGGACAGGGGAGAGATACGCAGTATTTT; CDR3 protein: CAWSGGQGRDTQYF
V gene: TRBV11-2; clone size: -; D gene: -; J gene: TRBJ1-6; CDR3 DNA: TGTGCCAGCAGCATAGGGCAGTATAATTCACCCCTCCACTTT; CDR3 protein: CASSIGQYNSPLHF
V gene: TRBV29-1; clone size: -; D gene: -; J gene: TRBJ1-2; CDR3 DNA: TGCAGCGTTGACTGGCTTAATGGCTACACCTTC; CDR3 protein: CSVDWLNGYTF
V gene: TRBV11-2; clone size: few; D gene: -; J gene: TRBJ1-1; CDR3 DNA: TGTGCCAGCACCTCCCTATCGAGGAATGAAGCTTTCTTT; CDR3 protein: CASTSLSRNEAFF
V gene: TRBV30; clone size: -; D gene: -; J gene: TRBJ1-5; CDR3 DNA: TGTGCCTGGAGTGTGGCAACCCTCAATCAGCCCCAGCATTTT; CDR3 protein: CAWSVATLNQPQHF
V gene: TRBV3-1/TRBV3-2; clone size: -; D gene: -; J gene: TRBJ1-3; CDR3 DNA: TGTGCCAGCAGCCAAGGCAGGGGAAACACCATATATTTT; CDR3 protein: CASSQGRGNTIYF
V gene: TRBV20-1; clone size: -; D gene: -; J gene: TRBJ1-4; CDR3 DNA: TGCAGTGCTAGTGCTGCGTACTCTGAAAAACTGTTTTTT; CDR3 protein: CSASAAYSEKLFF
V gene: TRBV19; clone size: -; D gene: TRBD1; J gene: TRBJ1-5; CDR3 DNA: TGTGCCACTCTCGGCAGGGGGCGTGAGCCCCAGCATTTT; CDR3 protein: CATLGRGREPQHF